This T cell receptor (beta chain) stems from a study of blood T cell repertoires in COVID-19. Study as a whole: Spain, Italy and the United States supplied samples that represented acute and convalescent COVID-19. PBMCs, B-cell-depleted T cells, or T cells provided the cDNA or gDNA that made up the material.

Germline loops: CDR1 SGHRS, CDR2 YFSETQ. The length of the CDR3 is 13 residues. Unmatched junction bases numbered 4, after V lost 4 bases and J lost 4 bases. In the study's own analysis: Quantification of nucleated cells was approximated via reference gene primer amplification. Only in-frame clones appear in the TCRdb table, and some are missing; sequencing was by immunoSEQ multiplex PCR. V, J and clone size are those of that table, while D and trimming were read from the DNA. This sample has more than 95,000 clones, with 85% to 90% found just once. This clone came up a few times. The chain carries TRBV5-1 and TRBJ1-1, with 7 bases identical to TRBD1. The TCR sequence derives from a human donor in a cohort sampled during active COVID-19. Sequencing was performed on peripheral blood. The CDR3 loop is CASSQGQATEAFF. The DNA for the CDR3 is TGCGCCAGCAGCCAAGGACAGGCCACTGAAGCTTTCTTT.